This TCR beta chain was identified in a study of blood T cell repertoires in COVID-19. Study-level information: Spain, Italy and the United States supplied samples that represented acute and convalescent COVID-19. The analysed material was cDNA or gDNA that came from T cells, B-cell-depleted T cells, or PBMCs.

In the original analysis: Reference gene primer amplification in the assay estimated nucleated cell counts. Assay: immunoSEQ multiplex PCR; the TCRdb copy retains only in-frame clones and omits some. V, J and clone size are those of that table, while D and trimming were read from the DNA. The sample lists about 130,000 clones, about four fifths occurring once. Germline-derived CDR1 and CDR2 are MNHEY and SVGAGI. With 8 bases removed from V and 0 bases from J, the gap between germline ends came to 17 bases. This CDR3 is built from 15 residues. The chain links TRBV6-5 to TRBJ2-7; possibly TRBD2 for D (6 bases). This TCR was sampled from an elderly woman with acute or convalescent COVID-19. The sample consisted of peripheral blood. The CDR3 bases are TGTGCCAGCGGTATCGGGCGGGGCAGCTCCTACGAGCAGTACTTC. This encodes CASGIGRGSSYEQYF.